The clone carrying this T cell receptor beta chain was counted at least ten times. The antigen remains undetermined. The data stem from a study of T-cell memory formation after mild COVID-19. Overall study context: TCR clusters largely stayed donor specific. Study results and caveats: Prior to infection, memory already included some responding clones, suggesting cross-reactive memory joined.

TCRdb used MiXCR to reprocess the 5' RACE reads, holding one entry per CDR3 protein. The sample shows about 290,000 distinct CDR3 sequences, 15% to 20% of them seen only once. Germline lookup yields CDR1 SGHRS and CDR2 YFSETQ. Unmatched junction bases numbered 14, after V lost 4 bases and J lost 5 bases. This CDR3 contains 17 residues. Source material: PBMCs or a T cell subset sorted from them (not recorded which). V and J are TRBV5-1 and TRBJ2-2, with TRBD2 matching 7 bases. This receptor was identified in a man younger than 35 who had mild COVID-19 (a few samples of this study predate the infection). Cell type and time point are not known. In nucleotides, the CDR3 is TGCGCCAGCAGCCGCTCTCTAAGCGGGGCAGGGACCGGGGAGCTGTTTTTT. Amino acids: CASSRSLSGAGTGELFF.